A selection of T cell receptor beta chains follows, all from one sample in a study of control samples from healthy donors and cancer patients. Produced via immunoSEQ multiplex PCR; TCRdb's table is partial and in-frame only. This table has roughly 63,000 clones, roughly nine tenths appearing once. Material for sequencing was PBMCs. These receptors originate from a man in his forties with colorectal cancer. Both conserved end residues are part of each CDR3. The D gene is left open where the match is weak.

v_call	d_call	j_call	cdr3_aa	cdr3_nt
TRBV6-1	NA	TRBJ1-3	CASSENSGHSGNTIYF	TGTGCCAGCAGTGAAAATAGTGGTCACTCTGGAAACACCATATATTTT
TRBV6-1	TRBD1	TRBJ2-7	CASSERDRGLNEQYF	TGTGCCAGCAGTGAAAGGGACAGGGGGCTAAACGAGCAGTACTTC
TRBV2	NA	TRBJ1-2	CASFQPYGYTF	TGTGCCAGCTTTCAGCCCTATGGCTACACCTTC
TRBV19	TRBD1	TRBJ1-3	CASKTGDSGNTIYF	TGTGCCAGTAAAACAGGGGACTCTGGAAACACCATATATTTT
TRBV30	TRBD1	TRBJ2-7	CARVGTGSYEQYF	TGTGCCCGGGTGGGGACAGGGTCGTACGAGCAGTACTTC
TRBV6-5	TRBD1	TRBJ2-1	CASSTRTGGLNEQFF	TGTGCCAGCAGTACTCGGACAGGGGGTCTTAATGAGCAGTTCTTC
TRBV5-6	TRBD1	TRBJ1-4	CASSLGTTGKSTNEKLFF	TGTGCCAGCAGCTTGGGGACGACAGGGAAGTCGACTAATGAAAAACTGTTTTTT
TRBV24-1	TRBD2	TRBJ2-3	CATAGGNRDTQYF	TGTGCCACCGCCGGGGGGAACAGAGATACGCAGTATTTT
TRBV19	NA	TRBJ1-5	CASARTSRDYSNQPQHF	TGTGCCAGTGCACGGACCAGTAGGGACTATAGCAATCAGCCCCAGCATTTT
TRBV29-1	NA	TRBJ2-2	CSVGWATGELFF	TGCAGCGTTGGGTGGGCCACCGGGGAGCTGTTTTTT
TRBV6-5	TRBD1	TRBJ1-2	CASSYSPGGVYGYTF	TGTGCCAGCAGTTACTCTCCAGGGGGCGTCTATGGCTACACCTTC
TRBV29-1	NA	TRBJ1-1	CSVGWGKNTEAFF	TGCAGCGTTGGGTGGGGGAAGAACACTGAAGCTTTCTTT
TRBV6-2/TRBV6-3	TRBD1	TRBJ2-7	CASSFRTGTYEQYF	TGTGCCAGCAGTTTCAGGACAGGGACCTACGAGCAGTACTTC